The present TCR beta chain was sequenced within a study of shared clonotypes between healthy human individuals. V lost 5 bases and J lost 12, with 11 bases in between. The V gene's germline CDR1 is SGHAT and CDR2 FQNNGV. The CDR3 contains 11 residues. Profiling relied on immunoSEQ multiplex PCR, and the TCRdb table lists in-frame clones only, not all of them. Among approximately 99,000 clones listed, about 71% were seen once. The sequence came from a woman aged 30 to 39 in good health. Input material: memory CD8+ T cells sorted from blood. Regarding subset: CD45RO+ cells pooled with CCR7-negative TemRA cells. The rearrangement uses TRBV11-2 and TRBJ2-1, with a tentative D call TRBD1 (5 bases). The CDR3 sequence is CASSLQGGQFF. CDR3 coding DNA: TGTGCCAGCAGCCTCCAGGGTGGGCAGTTCTTC.